This TCR beta chain was sequenced in a study of shared clonotypes between healthy human individuals. On the study more broadly: Donor ages ranged 18 to 49 years: a couple of women, a few men. Donors had three CD4 naive, three CD4 memory, two CD8 naive and one CD8 memory plate apiece.

CD45RO-negative cells were positively selected for CCR7, leaving out terminally differentiated effector memory CD45RA+ cells. Data came from immunoSEQ multiplex PCR; TCRdb stores just in-frame clones and leaves some out. The sample contains millions of clones, less than 95% of which appear only once. Notes on the study in general: Naive subsets typically showed greater estimated richness than memory subsets. The authors sampled blood alone, and tissue repertoires likely differ.

The CDR3 consists of 17 residues. Germline values: CDR1 SGHDT, CDR2 YYEEEE. V gave up 0 bases and J gave up 1 base; unmatched junction bases: 5. About this clone itself: Its antigen remains unidentified.

This receptor was identified in a man between 18 and 35 years old in good health. This chain links TRBV5-6 with TRBJ1-2; 11 bases agree with TRBD1. The sequencing sample was made of naive CD8+ T cells sorted from blood. The CDR3 coding sequence is TGTGCCAGCAGCTTGGCGGGGACAGGGGGAAATAACTATGGCTACACCTTC. Its protein product is CASSLAGTGGNNYGYTF.